The entry below describes one T cell receptor (beta chain). Its matching antigen is unknown. The naive CD8 subset, CD45RO-negative cells positively selected for CCR7, excluded terminally differentiated effector memory CD45RA+ cells. The donors were adults (healthy and HIV-negative) with no recent acute infections or vaccinations. Using immunoSEQ multiplex PCR, the repertoire was profiled, and TCRdb retains in-frame clones only, with some absent. The sample holds more than 2 million clones, about 95% seen once. This entry belongs to a study of shared clonotypes between healthy human individuals. Findings of the study overall: Naive subsets tended to show greater estimated richness than memory subsets.

V was clipped by 6 bases and J by 7 bases, with 13 bases between them. This CDR3 comprises 12 residues. Germline lookup yields CDR1 LNHDA and CDR2 SQIVND (reference sequence). The sequenced sample was naive CD8+ T cells sorted from blood. The chain carries TRBV19 and TRBJ2-7; D unclear. The source is a man between 18 and 29 years old in good health. CDR3 bases: TGTGCCAGTAGCACCCCGACCGGGGAGCAGTACTTC. This gives the protein CASSTPTGEQYF.